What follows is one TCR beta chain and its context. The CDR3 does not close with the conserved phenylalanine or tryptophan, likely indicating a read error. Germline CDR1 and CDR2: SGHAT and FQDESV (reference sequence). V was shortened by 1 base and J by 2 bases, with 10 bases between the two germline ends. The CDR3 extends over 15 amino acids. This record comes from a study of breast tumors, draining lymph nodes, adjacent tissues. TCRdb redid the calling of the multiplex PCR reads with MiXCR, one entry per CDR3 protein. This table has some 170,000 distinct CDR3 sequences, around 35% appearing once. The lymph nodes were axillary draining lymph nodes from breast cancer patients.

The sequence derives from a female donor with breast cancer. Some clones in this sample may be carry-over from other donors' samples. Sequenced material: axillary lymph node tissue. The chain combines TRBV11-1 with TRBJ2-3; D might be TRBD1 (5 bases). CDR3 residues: CASSLGRTSTDTQYL. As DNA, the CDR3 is TGTGCCAGCAGCTTAGGTCGGACATCCACAGATACGCAGTATCTT.